These 4 T cell receptor beta chains were all obtained from the same sample, sequenced in a study of control samples from healthy donors and cancer patients. Here immunoSEQ multiplex PCR was the method, and the copy in TCRdb shows in-frame clones only, minus some. The sample shows 200,000 or so clones, just under 95% of them seen only once. Input material: blood. All receptors come from a man aged 45-60 years in good health.

This clone was found once. V usage is TRBV5-1 and J usage is TRBJ1-3; no firm D call. The V gene's germline CDR1 is SGHRS and CDR2 YFSETQ. Trimming shortened V by 0 bases and J by 2 bases, and 15 bases separated the two germline ends. The CDR3 consists of 17 residues. The CDR3 reads CASSLGPKQFTGNTIYF. The CDR3 nucleotides read TGCGCCAGCAGCTTGGGCCCAAAACAGTTTACTGGAAACACCATATATTTT.

The chain uses TRBV28 and TRBJ1-5, with D hard to call. The CDR3 sequence is 13 residues long. Per the germline V gene, CDR1 is MDHEN and CDR2 is SYDVKM. The V and J ends lost 8 bases and 1 base respectively, with 9 bases between them. The CDR3 loop is CASRERSNQPQHF. The CDR3 DNA reads as TGTGCCAGCCGGGAGCGCAGCAATCAGCCCCAGCATTTT.

The chain employs TRBV6-6 and TRBJ2-2; the match to TRBD2 covers 7 bases. The germline gives CDR1 MNHNY, CDR2 SVGAGI (reference sequence). There are 14 residues in the CDR3. After removal of 4 bases from V and 6 bases from J, the junction contained 5 bases not matched to a gene. DNA of the CDR3: TGTGCCAGCAGTTGGGAAGGGAGGGCCGGGGAGCTGTTTTTT. Protein product: CASSWEGRAGELFF.

J is TRBJ1-1 and V is TRBV6-2 or TRBV6-3; D remains unclear. The CDR3 is 11 amino acids. Germline lookup yields CDR1 MNHEY and CDR2 SVGEGT. Trimming took 5 bases from V and 6 from J, leaving 7 bases between them. CDR3 loop: CASSPRSEAFF. CDR3 sequence (DNA): TGTGCCAGCAGTCCGCGATCTGAAGCTTTCTTT.